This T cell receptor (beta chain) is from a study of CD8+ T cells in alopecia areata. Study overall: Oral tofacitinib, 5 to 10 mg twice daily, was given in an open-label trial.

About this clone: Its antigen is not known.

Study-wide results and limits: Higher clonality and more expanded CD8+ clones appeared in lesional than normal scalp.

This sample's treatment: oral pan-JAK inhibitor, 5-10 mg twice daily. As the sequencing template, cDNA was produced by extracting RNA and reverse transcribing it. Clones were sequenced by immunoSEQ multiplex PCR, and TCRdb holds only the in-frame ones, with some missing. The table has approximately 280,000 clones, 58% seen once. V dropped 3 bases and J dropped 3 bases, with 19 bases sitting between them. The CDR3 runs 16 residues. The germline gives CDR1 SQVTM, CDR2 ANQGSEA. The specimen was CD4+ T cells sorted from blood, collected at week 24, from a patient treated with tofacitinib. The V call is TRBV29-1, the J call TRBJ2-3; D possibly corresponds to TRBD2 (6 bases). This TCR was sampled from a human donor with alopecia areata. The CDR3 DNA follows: TGCAGCGTTGATTCAATCCCTGGAGGGTGGACAGATACGCAGTATTTT. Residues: CSVDSIPGGWTDTQYF.